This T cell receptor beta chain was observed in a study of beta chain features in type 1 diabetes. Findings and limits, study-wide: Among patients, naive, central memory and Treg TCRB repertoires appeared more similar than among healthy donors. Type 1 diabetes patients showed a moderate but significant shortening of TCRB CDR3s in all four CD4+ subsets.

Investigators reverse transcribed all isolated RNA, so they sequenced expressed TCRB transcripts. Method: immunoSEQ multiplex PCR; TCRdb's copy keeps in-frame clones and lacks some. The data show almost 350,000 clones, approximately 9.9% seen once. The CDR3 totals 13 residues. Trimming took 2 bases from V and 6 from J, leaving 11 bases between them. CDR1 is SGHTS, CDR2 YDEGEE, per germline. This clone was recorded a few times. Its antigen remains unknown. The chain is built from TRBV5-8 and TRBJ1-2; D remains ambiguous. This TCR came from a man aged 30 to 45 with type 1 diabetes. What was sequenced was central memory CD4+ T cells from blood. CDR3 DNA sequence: TGTGCCAGCAGCTTCAGATCGAGCGATGGCTACACCTTC. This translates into CASSFRSSDGYTF.